Sequencing of this TCR beta chain was carried out in a study of identical twins. Template switching added a universal primer binding site, and final cDNA carried unique molecular identifiers. TCRdb independently ran MiXCR on the 5' RACE reads; one entry per CDR3 protein. The table has under 300,000 distinct CDR3 sequences, about 13% seen once. Study-level findings and limits: Donors were not followed over many years; analysis was cross-sectional.

This clonotype was detected ten times or more. Its antigen is not identified. Trimming pared 0 bases from V and 1 base from J, leaving 12 bases between. This CDR3 region has 16 residues. Germline V gene lookup returns CDR1 MNHEY and CDR2 SMNVEV (reference sequence). Separately, the same data were catalogued under a study of yellow fever vaccine responses in identical twins.

The rearrangement joins TRBV27 to TRBJ1-1; tentative D call: TRBD1 (5 bases). This TCR came from a woman aged 18 to 35 in good health. The material sequenced was memory (CD45RO+) T cells sorted from blood. The CDR3, as DNA: TGTGCCAGCAGTTTATCTAAGCAGGGACGGAACACTGAAGCTTTCTTT. It encodes CASSLSKQGRNTEAFF.